The rows below give T cell receptor beta chains drawn from one sample of a study of radiation and T cells in renal cell carcinoma. TCRdb's copy holds only in-frame clones and misses some; the assay was immunoSEQ multiplex PCR. The table records some 110,000 clones, roughly 80% of them present only once. The sequencing used blood, collected from a patient whose treatment included radiotherapy and nephrectomy. These receptors came from a woman in her sixties with renal cell carcinoma. The CDR3 runs from the conserved cysteine through the conserved F or W. The D gene is left open where the match is weak. Clone size is given for some rows only: seen once, a few or many times, or a class if the clone is expanded.

cdr3_nt: TGTGCCAGTAGTACTACAGGGGTCACCATGAACACTGAAGCTTTCTTT
cdr3_aa: CASSTTGVTMNTEAFF
d_call: TRBD1
v_call: TRBV19
j_call: TRBJ1-1
clone_size: .

cdr3_nt: TGCGCCAGCAGCCAAGGGGGGGGGAACACTGAAGCTTTCTTT
cdr3_aa: CASSQGGGNTEAFF
d_call: .
v_call: TRBV4-3
j_call: TRBJ1-1
clone_size: .

cdr3_nt: TGTGCCAGCAGCTTAGCGGGGACAGCTAGCACAGATACGCAGTATTTT
cdr3_aa: CASSLAGTASTDTQYF
d_call: TRBD1
v_call: TRBV7-8
j_call: TRBJ2-3
clone_size: .

cdr3_nt: TGTGCCAGCAGTTTTCTCTTGGGACAGCTTAATAATTCACCCCTCCACTTT
cdr3_aa: CASSFLLGQLNNSPLHF
d_call: TRBD1
v_call: TRBV27
j_call: TRBJ1-6
clone_size: .

cdr3_nt: TGTGCCACGGGACCGGGGGGGCTGGACTATGGCTACACCTTC
cdr3_aa: CATGPGGLDYGYTF
d_call: .
v_call: TRBV4-2
j_call: TRBJ1-2
clone_size: .

cdr3_nt: TGTGCCAGCAGCTTAAACGCCCCGCCTACCGGGGCCGACAATGAGCAGTTCTTC
cdr3_aa: CASSLNAPPTGADNEQFF
d_call: .
v_call: TRBV7-2
j_call: TRBJ2-1
clone_size: .

cdr3_nt: TGCGCCAGCTCGGGACAGGTTTCGTACGAGCAGTACTTC
cdr3_aa: CASSGQVSYEQYF
d_call: TRBD1
v_call: TRBV4-3
j_call: TRBJ2-7
clone_size: .

cdr3_nt: TGTGCCAGCAGTGAAGGCCAGGCAGGAAACACCATATATTTT
cdr3_aa: CASSEGQAGNTIYF
d_call: .
v_call: TRBV6-1
j_call: TRBJ1-3
clone_size: .

cdr3_nt: TGTGCCAGTAACCCAGAAACAGGGATTCAGCCCCAGCATTTT
cdr3_aa: CASNPETGIQPQHF
d_call: .
v_call: TRBV19
j_call: TRBJ1-5
clone_size: few

cdr3_nt: TGTGCCAGCAGTTACCTCGCTTCCTACGAGCAGTACTTC
cdr3_aa: CASSYLASYEQYF
d_call: .
v_call: TRBV6-6
j_call: TRBJ2-7
clone_size: .

cdr3_nt: TGTGCCAGTAGTATTAATCAGGGAGCGACTTTAAAGGGTCAGCCCCAGCATTTT
cdr3_aa: CASSINQGATLKGQPQHF
d_call: .
v_call: TRBV19
j_call: TRBJ1-5
clone_size: .

cdr3_nt: TGTGCCAGCTCACCAACAGGGGGCCCTAATGAAAAACTGTTTTTT
cdr3_aa: CASSPTGGPNEKLFF
d_call: TRBD1
v_call: TRBV18
j_call: TRBJ1-4
clone_size: .

cdr3_nt: TGTGCCAGCAGTTACTCGGCAACTTACTCTGGAAACACCATATATTTT
cdr3_aa: CASSYSATYSGNTIYF
d_call: .
v_call: TRBV6-5
j_call: TRBJ1-3
clone_size: .

cdr3_nt: TGCAACCAGGGAGGTCGCACTGAAGCTTTCTTT
cdr3_aa: CNQGGRTEAFF
d_call: .
v_call: TRBV20-1
j_call: TRBJ1-1
clone_size: few

cdr3_nt: TGTGCCAGCAGCGTAGTGGGCGGGACGGGAGAGACCCAGTACTTC
cdr3_aa: CASSVVGGTGETQYF
d_call: .
v_call: TRBV9
j_call: TRBJ2-5
clone_size: .

cdr3_nt: TGTGCCAGCAGCCAAGGGGGCACATACGCTAGCTATGGCTACACCTTC
cdr3_aa: CASSQGGTYASYGYTF
d_call: .
v_call: TRBV4-2
j_call: TRBJ1-2
clone_size: .

cdr3_nt: TGTGCCAGCTCCGGCGCCCCGGGAGACACTGAAGCTTTCTTT
cdr3_aa: CASSGAPGDTEAFF
d_call: .
v_call: TRBV18
j_call: TRBJ1-1
clone_size: .

cdr3_nt: TGCGCCAGCAGTGCCAGCGGGGTGGCGGTGAACACTGAAGCTTTCTTT
cdr3_aa: CASSASGVAVNTEAFF
d_call: .
v_call: TRBV10-2
j_call: TRBJ1-1
clone_size: .

cdr3_nt: TGTGCCAGCAGTTACTCGCTAACCGGGGAGCTGTTTTTT
cdr3_aa: CASSYSLTGELFF
d_call: .
v_call: TRBV6-5
j_call: TRBJ2-2
clone_size: many

cdr3_nt: TGTGCCAGCAGTGAAGGAGCACTAGCGGCGAGGCAAGAGCAGTACTTC
cdr3_aa: CASSEGALAARQEQYF
d_call: TRBD2
v_call: TRBV6-1
j_call: TRBJ2-7
clone_size: .

cdr3_nt: TGTGCCAGCAGCCACCTAGCCAGCGGGGTAGAGACCCAGTACTTC
cdr3_aa: CASSHLASGVETQYF
d_call: TRBD2
v_call: TRBV7-6
j_call: TRBJ2-5
clone_size: .

cdr3_nt: TGCGCCAGCAGCCAAGAGATGAGAAACGAGCAGTACTTC
cdr3_aa: CASSQEMRNEQYF
d_call: .
v_call: TRBV4-3
j_call: TRBJ2-7
clone_size: .

cdr3_nt: TGTGCCAGCAGTTTGGGCGGGATAATCTTATACGAGCAGTACTTC
cdr3_aa: CASSLGGIILYEQYF
d_call: .
v_call: TRBV28
j_call: TRBJ2-7
clone_size: .

cdr3_nt: TGTGCCAGCAGCTTGCGACGGGACTCTGGAAACACCATATATTTT
cdr3_aa: CASSLRRDSGNTIYF
d_call: .
v_call: TRBV5-4
j_call: TRBJ1-3
clone_size: .

cdr3_nt: TGTGCCAGCAGTCTGACGGTTTCCTACGAGCAGTACTTC
cdr3_aa: CASSLTVSYEQYF
d_call: .
v_call: TRBV28
j_call: TRBJ2-7
clone_size: once

cdr3_nt: TGCAGCGCTTCAGGGGGACACTTC
cdr3_aa: CSASGGHF
d_call: TRBD1
v_call: TRBV29-1
j_call: TRBJ2-5
clone_size: .

cdr3_nt: TGTGCCAGCAGCTCCAGGAGGGGCGAGCAGTACTTC
cdr3_aa: CASSSRRGEQYF
d_call: .
v_call: TRBV7-9
j_call: TRBJ2-7
clone_size: once

cdr3_nt: TGTGCCAGCCGACCCTCGGGGGGTTTCGGAACTGAAGCTTTCTTT
cdr3_aa: CASRPSGGFGTEAFF
d_call: .
v_call: TRBV28
j_call: TRBJ1-1
clone_size: .

cdr3_nt: TGTGCCAGTAGTGAGGGACTAGCGGGAGGCAATGAGCAGTTCTTC
cdr3_aa: CASSEGLAGGNEQFF
d_call: TRBD2
v_call: TRBV19
j_call: TRBJ2-1
clone_size: .

cdr3_nt: TGTGCCAGTAGTCCTTCCCCGGACAGGTCCTACGAGCAGTACTTC
cdr3_aa: CASSPSPDRSYEQYF
d_call: TRBD1
v_call: TRBV19
j_call: TRBJ2-7
clone_size: .

cdr3_nt: TGTGCCAGCAGCGTGGGACTAGCGGGGGGAAGCGAGCAGTACTTC
cdr3_aa: CASSVGLAGGSEQYF
d_call: TRBD2
v_call: TRBV9
j_call: TRBJ2-7
clone_size: .

cdr3_nt: TGTGCCAGCAGCTCGCGTATGGGGGACGTTCCCCAAAAGCCCCAGCATTTT
cdr3_aa: CASSSRMGDVPQKPQHF
d_call: .
v_call: TRBV7-6
j_call: TRBJ1-5
clone_size: .

cdr3_nt: TGCAGCGTTGCGGGGAACTATGGCTACACCTTC
cdr3_aa: CSVAGNYGYTF
d_call: .
v_call: TRBV29-1
j_call: TRBJ1-2
clone_size: .

cdr3_nt: TGTGCCAGCAGTGTGGGACAGGGGGCCACATATGGCTACACCTTC
cdr3_aa: CASSVGQGATYGYTF
d_call: TRBD1
v_call: TRBV2
j_call: TRBJ1-2
clone_size: .

cdr3_nt: TGTGCCAGCAGCTTAGAGGCTGATAATGAAAAACTGTTTTTT
cdr3_aa: CASSLEADNEKLFF
d_call: .
v_call: TRBV7-6
j_call: TRBJ1-4
clone_size: many

cdr3_nt: TGCGCCAGCAGCTTGGTCTTGAACACTGAAGCTTTCTTT
cdr3_aa: CASSLVLNTEAFF
d_call: .
v_call: TRBV5-1
j_call: TRBJ1-1
clone_size: few

cdr3_nt: TGTGCCAGCAGCTTAGGGGCCTCCCGATCCCAAGAGACCCAGTACTTC
cdr3_aa: CASSLGASRSQETQYF
d_call: .
v_call: TRBV7-2
j_call: TRBJ2-5
clone_size: once

cdr3_nt: TGTGCCAGCAGCTTGGCACAGCCCAAAGATGAAGCTTTCTTT
cdr3_aa: CASSLAQPKDEAFF
d_call: .
v_call: TRBV5-6
j_call: TRBJ1-1
clone_size: .

cdr3_nt: TGCGCCAGCAGCTTGGCCCCGGGTAATTCGCAGCGCGGGCAGTTCTTC
cdr3_aa: CASSLAPGNSQRGQFF
d_call: .
v_call: TRBV5-1
j_call: TRBJ2-1
clone_size: .

cdr3_nt: TGTGCCATCAGACCGACTGGAGATAATTCACCCCTCCACTTT
cdr3_aa: CAIRPTGDNSPLHF
d_call: .
v_call: TRBV10-3
j_call: TRBJ1-6
clone_size: .

cdr3_nt: TGCGCCAGCAGCCAAGATCTCCAGTTTAACGGGGAGCTGTTTTTT
cdr3_aa: CASSQDLQFNGELFF
d_call: .
v_call: TRBV4-1
j_call: TRBJ2-2
clone_size: .

cdr3_nt: TGTGCCAGCAGTGACACTACCTCCTACAATGAGCAGTTCTTC
cdr3_aa: CASSDTTSYNEQFF
d_call: .
v_call: TRBV2
j_call: TRBJ2-1
clone_size: .

cdr3_nt: TGTGCCAGCAGCGTAGTGGCAGGGGGGGTGAACACTGAAGCTTTCTTT
cdr3_aa: CASSVVAGGVNTEAFF
d_call: TRBD1
v_call: TRBV9
j_call: TRBJ1-1
clone_size: .

cdr3_nt: TGTGCCAGCAGCTTTGACAGCTACAATGAGCAGTTCTTC
cdr3_aa: CASSFDSYNEQFF
d_call: .
v_call: TRBV5-6
j_call: TRBJ2-1
clone_size: .

cdr3_nt: TGTGCCAGCAGCCGACAGGGGGGTCGGTCTCCCTATGGCTACACCTTC
cdr3_aa: CASSRQGGRSPYGYTF
d_call: TRBD1
v_call: TRBV5-6
j_call: TRBJ1-2
clone_size: once

cdr3_nt: TGTGCCAGCAGCAAAGGGGCCGGGACAGGGGGCTTTGCGTTCACTGAAGCTTTCTTT
cdr3_aa: CASSKGAGTGGFAFTEAFF
d_call: .
v_call: TRBV21-1
j_call: TRBJ1-1
clone_size: once

cdr3_nt: TGTGCCAGCAGTACTCGTGGGCGGGGAACAGGGACCGGGGAGCTGTTTTTT
cdr3_aa: CASSTRGRGTGTGELFF
d_call: .
v_call: TRBV28
j_call: TRBJ2-2
clone_size: .

cdr3_nt: TGTGCCAGCAGCCTCAGGGCCCCAGAGGTGTTTTTT
cdr3_aa: CASSLRAPEVFF
d_call: .
v_call: TRBV28
j_call: TRBJ1-4
clone_size: .

cdr3_nt: TGTGCCTGGAGCATACAGGGAGCTGGAAACACCATATATTTT
cdr3_aa: CAWSIQGAGNTIYF
d_call: .
v_call: TRBV30
j_call: TRBJ1-3
clone_size: .

cdr3_nt: TGTGCCTGGAAGTCAGGGAGTGAAAAACTGTTTTTT
cdr3_aa: CAWKSGSEKLFF
d_call: .
v_call: TRBV30
j_call: TRBJ1-4
clone_size: .

cdr3_nt: TGCGCCAGCAGCCCGCAGTTAAGCTCCTATAATTCACCCCTCCACTTT
cdr3_aa: CASSPQLSSYNSPLHF
d_call: .
v_call: TRBV5-1
j_call: TRBJ1-6
clone_size: .

cdr3_nt: TGTGCCAGCAGCCCTGAACTAGATCTCGAGCAGTACTTC
cdr3_aa: CASSPELDLEQYF
d_call: .
v_call: TRBV6-5
j_call: TRBJ2-7
clone_size: .

cdr3_nt: TGTGCCAGTATCCCCCGGGACAGGGGCTACGAGCAGTACTTC
cdr3_aa: CASIPRDRGYEQYF
d_call: TRBD1
v_call: TRBV28
j_call: TRBJ2-7
clone_size: .

cdr3_nt: TGCAGTGCTCGACGACAGAACGGCTACACCTTC
cdr3_aa: CSARRQNGYTF
d_call: .
v_call: TRBV20-1
j_call: TRBJ1-2
clone_size: .

cdr3_nt: TGTGCCAGCAGCTTAGACAGGACAGGGGTTGTGTCTGAAGCTTTCTTT
cdr3_aa: CASSLDRTGVVSEAFF
d_call: TRBD1
v_call: TRBV7-6
j_call: TRBJ1-1
clone_size: .

cdr3_nt: TGTGCCAGCAGCCCGACAGACATGAACACTGAAGCTTTCTTT
cdr3_aa: CASSPTDMNTEAFF
d_call: .
v_call: TRBV7-6
j_call: TRBJ1-1
clone_size: .

cdr3_nt: TGTGCCAGCAGCCCTCATACGGATCAGCCCCAGCATTTT
cdr3_aa: CASSPHTDQPQHF
d_call: .
v_call: TRBV27
j_call: TRBJ1-5
clone_size: .

cdr3_nt: TGTGCCAGCAATCCAGGGGTAGGAGAGACCCAGTACTTC
cdr3_aa: CASNPGVGETQYF
d_call: .
v_call: TRBV2
j_call: TRBJ2-5
clone_size: .

cdr3_nt: TGTGCCAGCAGCTTCAGGACAGGTTCCTCGCTGGAGACCCAGTACTTC
cdr3_aa: CASSFRTGSSLETQYF
d_call: TRBD1
v_call: TRBV7-2
j_call: TRBJ2-5
clone_size: .

cdr3_nt: TGTGCCAGCAGCCCTCCTGGACTAGCGGGGGGGATCGCCGGGGAGCTGTTTTTT
cdr3_aa: CASSPPGLAGGIAGELFF
d_call: TRBD2
v_call: TRBV9
j_call: TRBJ2-2
clone_size: .